This passage covers 18 T cell receptor beta chains from one sample sequenced in a study of T cell responses to AZD1222 COVID-19 vaccine. Only in-frame clones appear in the TCRdb table, and some are missing; sequencing was by immunoSEQ multiplex PCR. This table has roughly 100,000 clones, roughly 89% appearing once. The sequenced sample was peripheral blood, obtained 28 days after the second AZD1222 dose. Every receptor here comes from an adult who received the AZD1222 COVID-19 vaccine.

The chain combines TRBV28 with TRBJ1-1; D not resolved. The V end was cut by 3 bases, the J end by 0 bases, with 17 bases between. The CDR3 totals 17 residues. Per the germline V gene, CDR1 is MDHEN and CDR2 is SYDVKM. The CDR3: CASSFGESDFLNTEAFF. CDR3 sequence (DNA): TGTGCCAGCAGTTTTGGAGAGTCAGACTTCTTGAACACTGAAGCTTTCTTT.

Sample share makes this clone medium-sized. The V and J genes are TRBV2 and TRBJ2-3; 8 bases are a match to TRBD2. Germline assignment: CDR1 SNHLY and CDR2 FYNNEI. The CDR3 has 13 amino acids. Losses at the gene ends were 7 bases for V and 6 bases for J; bases not matched to a gene: 6. The CDR3 nucleotides read TGTGCCAGCATCCGGGAGGGACTCGATACGCAGTATTTT. This gives the protein CASIREGLDTQYF.

This chain's CDR3 is CASSGVPGRDYEQYF. Here the CDR3 DNA reads TGTGCCAGCAGTGGCGTACCGGGACGGGACTACGAGCAGTACTTC. The chain carries TRBV2 and TRBJ2-7, with D tentatively TRBD1 or TRBD2 (5 bases each). Germline assignment: CDR1 SNHLY and CDR2 FYNNEI. The length of the CDR3 is 15 residues. The V and J ends lost 4 bases and 3 bases respectively, with 16 bases between them.

The chain combines TRBV28 with TRBJ2-5, with TRBD1 as a possible D gene (5 bases). Trimming took 2 bases from V and 4 from J, leaving 5 bases between them. This CDR3 spans 12 amino acids. The V gene's germline CDR1 is MDHEN and CDR2 SYDVKM. As DNA, the CDR3 is TGTGCCAGCAGTTTACAGGGAGAGACCCAGTACTTC. Translated: CASSLQGETQYF.

The chain uses TRBV6-5 and TRBJ2-7; D might be TRBD1 or TRBD2, each matching 5 bases. This CDR3 is 13 amino acids long. Germline assignment: CDR1 MNHEY and CDR2 SVGAGI. The ends were cut back, 10 bases at V and 2 bases at J, with 15 bases in the middle. The CDR3 DNA reads as TGTGCCACCTCCTCGGGACCAACCTACGAGCAGTACTTC. Encoded protein: CATSSGPTYEQYF.

The V gene is TRBV11-2, the J gene TRBJ2-3; either TRBD1 or TRBD2 may fit D (5 bases each). Trimming shortened V by 3 bases and J by 3 bases, and 13 bases separated the two germline ends. This CDR3 comprises 15 residues. CDR1 is SGHAT, CDR2 FQNNGV, per germline. For the CDR3, the DNA is TGTGCCAGCAGCTTCCAAACCGGGGCGACAGATACGCAGTATTTT. Its protein product is CASSFQTGATDTQYF.

V is TRBV18 and J is TRBJ2-4, with D perhaps TRBD1 (5 bases). The CDR3 is made up of 14 amino acids. Germline V gives CDR1 KGHSH, CDR2 LQKENI. V shed 3 bases and J shed 0 bases, with 6 bases lying between them. The CDR3 loop reads CASSPTEAKNIQYF. For the CDR3, the DNA is TGTGCCAGCTCACCGACAGAAGCCAAAAACATTCAGTACTTC.

The chain is built from TRBV27 and TRBJ2-1; D unclear. Trimming took off 4 bases at V and 5 bases at J, with 9 bases between the two ends. The CDR3 extends over 13 amino acids. The germline gives CDR1 MNHEY, CDR2 SMNVEV (reference sequence). For the CDR3, the DNA is TGTGCCAGCAGTTCCCGCCCCAACAATGAGCAGTTCTTC. Translated: CASSSRPNNEQFF.

The V and J genes are TRBV15 and TRBJ1-4; 8 bases align to TRBD1. J lost 5 bases, V lost 3 bases, and 8 bases had no gene match. The V gene's germline CDR1 is LNHNV and CDR2 YYDKDF (reference sequence). The CDR3 totals 16 residues. CDR3: CATSRPRGQTNEKLFF. CDR3 nucleotide sequence: TGTGCCACCAGCAGGCCCAGGGGGCAAACGAATGAAAAACTGTTTTTT.

The chain carries TRBV7-2 and TRBJ2-5; D is unresolved. CDR3 length: 13 residues. CDR1 and CDR2 from the germline V gene are SGHTA and FQGNSA. The germline V and J ends were trimmed by 2 bases and 5 bases, with 9 bases remaining between them. CDR3 protein: CASSLNFRETQYF. The CDR3 nucleotides read TGTGCCAGCAGCTTAAACTTTAGGGAGACCCAGTACTTC.

The rearrangement joins TRBV5-1 to TRBJ2-7; no reliable D call. With 0 bases removed from V and 4 bases from J, the gap between germline ends came to 11 bases. This CDR3 comprises 14 residues. Per the germline V gene, CDR1 is SGHRS and CDR2 is YFSETQ. CDR3 in DNA: TGCGCCAGCAGCTTGGAGGCACATCGATACGAGCAGTACTTC. Translating it yields CASSLEAHRYEQYF.

The genes are TRBV20-1 and TRBJ2-7; no clear D. V lost 6 bases and J 2 bases, leaving 8 bases between the germline ends. The length of the CDR3 is 11 residues. CDR1 is DFQATT and CDR2 is SNEGSKA in the germline V gene (reference sequence). The CDR3 spells CSANRAYEQYF. The CDR3 nucleotides read TGCAGTGCCAACAGAGCCTACGAGCAGTACTTC.

This clone was picked up a small number of times. The J gene is TRBJ1-2, the V gene TRBV12-3 or TRBV12-4; D unclear. The CDR3 length is 13 residues. Trimming left V 7 bases short and J 11 bases short, with 20 bases between. CDR3 nucleotides: TGTGCCAGCACCCTCTCGGGGAGATGGCAGTACACCTTC. It yields the protein CASTLSGRWQYTF.

The chain is built from TRBV7-2 and TRBJ2-1; maybe TRBD2 (5 bases). This CDR3 region has 14 residues. Germline-derived CDR1 and CDR2 are SGHTA and FQGNSA. The V end lost 8 bases, the J end lost 1 base, and 12 bases lay between the germline ends. CDR3 coding DNA: TGTGCCAGCGCGCCTTGGACTTCCTACAATGAGCAGTTCTTC. This encodes CASAPWTSYNEQFF.

The V and J genes are TRBV7-2 and TRBJ1-5, with D perhaps TRBD1 (5 bases). V lost 3 bases and J 2 bases, leaving 14 bases between the germline ends. Germline CDR1 reads SGHTA; CDR2 reads FQGNSA. CDR3 length: 16 amino acids. CDR3 in amino acids: CASSLGTGGGNQPQHF. CDR3 bases: TGTGCCAGCAGCTTGGGGACGGGGGGTGGCAATCAGCCCCAGCATTTT. Complete variable domain (other parts from reference TRBV7-2 and TRBJ1-5): GAGVSQSPSNKVTEKGKDVELRCDPISGHTALYWYRQSLGQGLEFLIYFQGNSAPDKSGLPSDRFSAERTGGSVSTLTIQRTQQEDSAVYLCASSLGTGGGNQPQHFGDGTRLSIL.

The chain is built from TRBV19 and TRBJ1-1, with TRBD1 matching 7 bases. Trimming at V came to 5 bases and at J to 5 bases, leaving 5 bases not matched to a gene. The CDR3 contains 13 residues. The germline CDR1 and CDR2 sequences are LNHDA and SQIVND (reference sequence). The CDR3 bases are TGTGCCAGTAGTTCGACAGGGTATACTGAAGCTTTCTTT. Translated, it gives CASSSTGYTEAFF.

CDR3 loop: CASSQDSRGHYGYTF. The CDR3 coding sequence is TGTGCCAGCAGCCAAGATTCAAGGGGACACTATGGCTACACCTTC. The chain links TRBV3-1 (or the pseudogene TRBV3-2) to TRBJ1-2; the D gene is possibly TRBD1 (5 bases). The CDR3 has 15 amino acids. Per the germline V gene, CDR1 is LGHDT and CDR2 is YNNKEL (reference sequence). The V end lost 0 bases, the J end lost 3 bases, and 11 bases lay between the germline ends.

The gene calls are TRBV7-3 and TRBJ2-7, with D perhaps TRBD2 (7 bases). V lost 5 bases and J 0 bases, leaving 14 bases between the germline ends. The germline gives CDR1 SGHTA, CDR2 FQGTGA. This CDR3 has 15 amino acids. As DNA, the CDR3 is TGTGCCAGCAGCGCGGAGGGGGGGCCCTCCTACGAGCAGTACTTC. It translates to CASSAEGGPSYEQYF.